There are a few counts of the clone carrying this T cell receptor beta chain. The antigen remains unidentified. A single record per CDR3 protein comes from TCRdb applying MiXCR to the reads. This sample has nearly 700,000 distinct CDR3 sequences, with roughly 36% found just once. This sample was taken from a study of T cell repertoires in cytomegalovirus infection. Study information: From public TCR beta signatures came an indication of both CMV infection and matching HLA type.

Losses at the gene ends were 3 bases for V and 4 bases for J; bases not matched to a gene: 4. The CDR3 totals 15 residues. CDR1 and CDR2 from the germline V gene are LNHDA and SQIVND (reference sequence). General study points: There were HLA-C-restricted CMV-specific TCR beta clonotypes dominating the ex vivo response.

The material was cultured PBMCs, obtained from culture after CMV antigen stimulation. The sequence was collected from a human donor in good health (CMV status not recorded). Some clones in this sample may be carry-over from other donors' samples. The J gene is TRBJ2-1, the V gene TRBV19; 9 nucleotides align to TRBD1. The CDR3 nucleotides read TGTGCCAGTAGTATTTGGGGACAGGGATACAATGAGCAGTTCTTC. Encoded protein: CASSIWGQGYNEQFF.